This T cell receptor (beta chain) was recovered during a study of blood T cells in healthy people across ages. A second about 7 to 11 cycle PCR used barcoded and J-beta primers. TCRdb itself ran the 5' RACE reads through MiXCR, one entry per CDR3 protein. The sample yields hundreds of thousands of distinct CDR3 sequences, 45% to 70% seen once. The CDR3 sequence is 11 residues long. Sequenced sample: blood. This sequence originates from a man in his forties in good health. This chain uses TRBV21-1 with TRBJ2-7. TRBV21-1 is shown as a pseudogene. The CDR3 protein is CASSPWTGQYF. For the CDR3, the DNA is TGTGCCAGCAGCCCTTGGACCGGGCAGTACTTC.